The 5 T cell receptor beta chains given below trace back to one sample, sequenced in a study of T cell changes during pregnancy in multiple sclerosis. TCRdb's table, derived via immunoSEQ multiplex PCR, lists solely in-frame clones and lacks some. The table includes 90,000 to 100,000 clones, about 90% detected once. The sequences come from peripheral blood, collected after pregnancy. The receptors were sampled from a female donor in good health, enrolled as a control in a pregnancy study.

The genes are TRBV6-5 and TRBJ2-7; D unresolved. The CDR3 runs 13 residues. Trimming took off 2 bases at V and 5 bases at J, with 10 bases between the two ends. Germline loops: CDR1 MNHEY, CDR2 SVGAGI. The DNA for the CDR3 is TGTGCCAGCAGTTACGATGTAGCCGACGAGCAGTACTTC. Translating it yields CASSYDVADEQYF.

This clone was recorded a few times. This sequence joins TRBV29-1 and TRBJ2-3; D perhaps matches TRBD2 (5 bases). This CDR3 contains 11 residues. V gave up 2 bases and J gave up 8 bases, with 8 bases separating them. Germline CDR1 reads SQVTM; CDR2 reads ANQGSEA. The CDR3 DNA sequence: TGCAGCGTTGAACGTGGACTTACGCAGTATTTT. This gives the protein CSVERGLTQYF.

The chain employs TRBV28 and TRBJ1-2; TRBD1 might be the D (5 bases). V was shortened by 6 bases and J by 6 bases, with 14 bases between the two germline ends. CDR1 MDHEN and CDR2 SYDVKM come from the germline V gene. This CDR3 has 13 residues. Written as DNA, the CDR3 is TGTGCCAGCAGCCCAACAGGCATCCATGGCTACACCTTC. Amino acid sequence: CASSPTGIHGYTF.

This rearrangement joins TRBV29-1 to TRBJ2-7, with D tentatively TRBD2 (6 bases). Germline values: CDR1 SQVTM, CDR2 ANQGSEA. V lost 4 bases to trimming and J lost 6 bases, with 16 bases between them. The CDR3 consists of 13 residues. This chain's CDR3 is CSVVPGGGLEQYF. In DNA form, the CDR3 reads TGCAGCGTTGTCCCCGGTGGAGGGCTCGAGCAGTACTTC.

The CDR3 here is CASSPGLRGLAGNTIYF. CDR3 sequence (DNA): TGCGCCAGCAGCCCTGGCCTCAGGGGGCTGGCTGGAAACACCATATATTTT. J is TRBJ1-3 and V is TRBV5-1; 8 bases match TRBD1. The CDR3 runs 17 residues. Germline V gene sequence: CDR1 SGHRS, CDR2 YFSETQ. With 4 bases clipped from V and 2 bases from J, the junction kept 11 bases outside the gene matches.